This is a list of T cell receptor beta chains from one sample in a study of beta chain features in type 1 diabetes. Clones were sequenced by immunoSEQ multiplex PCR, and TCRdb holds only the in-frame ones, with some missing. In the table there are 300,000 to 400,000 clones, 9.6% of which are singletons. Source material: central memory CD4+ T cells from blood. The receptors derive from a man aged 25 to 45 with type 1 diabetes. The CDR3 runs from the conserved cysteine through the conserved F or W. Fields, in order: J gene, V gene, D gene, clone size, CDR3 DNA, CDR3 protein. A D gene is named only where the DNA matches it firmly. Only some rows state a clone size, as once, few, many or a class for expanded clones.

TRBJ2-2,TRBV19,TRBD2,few,TGTGCCAGTAGTCTAGGACTAGCGGGAGGGTACACCGGGGAGCTGTTTTTT,CASSLGLAGGYTGELFF
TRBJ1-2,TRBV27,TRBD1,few,TGTGCCAGCAGTCCGGGGGACAGCTATGGCTACACCTTC,CASSPGDSYGYTF
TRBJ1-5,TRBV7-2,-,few,TGTGCCAGCAGCTTACAGGGTACCGGCAATCAGCCCCAGCATTTT,CASSLQGTGNQPQHF
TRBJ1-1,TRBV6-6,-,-,TGTGCCAGCGGGCACAAACAGAACACTGAAGCTTTCTTT,CASGHKQNTEAFF
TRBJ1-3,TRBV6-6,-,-,TGTGCCAGCAGGCGACCCGGGGGCGGAAACACCATATATTTT,CASRRPGGGNTIYF
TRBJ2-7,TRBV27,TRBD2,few,TGTGCCAGCAGTGGGACTAGCGGGACCTACGAGCAGTACTTC,CASSGTSGTYEQYF
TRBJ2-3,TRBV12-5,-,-,TGTGCTAGTGGTTCTGGAAGTAATACGCAGTATTTT,CASGSGSNTQYF
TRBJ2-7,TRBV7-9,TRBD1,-,TGTGCCAGCAGCTCCTTAGGGGTGGGACAGGGGGCGTACGAGCAGTACTTC,CASSSLGVGQGAYEQYF
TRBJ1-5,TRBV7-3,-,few,TGTGCCAGCAGCTTCCAGGCGAATAGCAATCAGCCCCAGCATTTT,CASSFQANSNQPQHF
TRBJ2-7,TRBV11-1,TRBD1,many,TGTGCCAGCAGCTTGGACAGGGCCTACGAGCAGTACTTC,CASSLDRAYEQYF
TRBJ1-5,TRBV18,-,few,TGTGCCAGCTCACCACGAGGGGGGGGCGCCTATAGCAATCAGCCCCAGCATTTT,CASSPRGGGAYSNQPQHF
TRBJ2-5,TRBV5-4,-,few,TGTGCCAGCAGCCAAGGAAGCCCAGGGTTCGGGCAAGAGACCCAGTACTTC,CASSQGSPGFGQETQYF
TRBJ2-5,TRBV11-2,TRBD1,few,TGTGCCAGCAGCTTAGATCTGGTAGGGACAGGGGTCGAGGAGACCCAGTACTTC,CASSLDLVGTGVEETQYF
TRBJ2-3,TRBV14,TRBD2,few,TGTGCCAGCAGCCGCTTACTAGCGGGAATCACAGATACGCAGTATTTT,CASSRLLAGITDTQYF
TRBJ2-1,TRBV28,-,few,TGTGCCAGCAGTTGGAACGGACCCTTCTACAATGAGCAGTTCTTC,CASSWNGPFYNEQFF
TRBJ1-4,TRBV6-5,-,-,TGTGCCAGCAGTGAAGGTCGTGAAAAACTGTTTTTT,CASSEGREKLFF
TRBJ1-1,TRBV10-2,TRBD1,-,TGCGCCAGCCGAACCGGACAGGGTTTGGTGAACACTGAAGCTTTCTTT,CASRTGQGLVNTEAFF
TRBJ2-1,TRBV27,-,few,TGTGCCAGCAGTTTAATGGCTCCTACCTACAATGAGCAGTTCTTC,CASSLMAPTYNEQFF
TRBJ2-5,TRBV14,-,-,TGTGCCAGCAGCCTCCGATGGGGGGCGAGAGAGACCCAGTACTTC,CASSLRWGARETQYF
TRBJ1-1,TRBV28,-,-,TGTGCCAGCAGTTTATGGAGGGGTGAAGCTTTCTTT,CASSLWRGEAFF
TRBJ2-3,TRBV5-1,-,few,TGCGCCAGCAGCCCCAATGGCCAAAGCACAGATACGCAGTATTTT,CASSPNGQSTDTQYF
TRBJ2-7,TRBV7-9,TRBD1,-,TGTGCCAGCAGCTCGGGACAGGGGAGTGTGCAGTACTTC,CASSSGQGSVQYF
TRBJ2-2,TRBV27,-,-,TGTGCCAGTGCCCGGCGAGTACTACCTCCCGGGGAGCTGTTTTTT,CASARRVLPPGELFF
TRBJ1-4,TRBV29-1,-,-,TGCAGCGTTGAAGGGGGCATTAATGAAAAACTGTTTTTT,CSVEGGINEKLFF
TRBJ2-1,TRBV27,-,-,TGTGCCAGCAGTCCAGCGGAATCCTACAATGAGCAGTTCTTC,CASSPAESYNEQFF
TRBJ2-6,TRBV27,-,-,TGTGCCAGCGGACTGGGGCCTGGGGCCAACGTCCTGACTTTC,CASGLGPGANVLTF
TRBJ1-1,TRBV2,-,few,TGTGCCAGCAGTGGGGACGGGAACACTGAAGCTTTCTTT,CASSGDGNTEAFF
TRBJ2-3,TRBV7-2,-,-,TGTGCCAGCAGCCCTGGGGGAGATATTGATACGCAGTATTTT,CASSPGGDIDTQYF
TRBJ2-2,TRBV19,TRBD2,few,TGTGCCAGTAGTACTAGCGGGAGGGCCCGTGGCACCGGGGAGCTGTTTTTT,CASSTSGRARGTGELFF
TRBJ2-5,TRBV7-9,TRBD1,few,TGTGCCAGCAGCATCAGTAGGGGGCTGCAGGAGACCCAGTACTTC,CASSISRGLQETQYF
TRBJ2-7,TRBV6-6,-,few,TGTGCCAGCAGTTACCGGGGGGCGGGCTACGAGCAGTACTTC,CASSYRGAGYEQYF
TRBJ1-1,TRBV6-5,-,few,TGTGCCACCGCGGGTACCTCAACTGAAGCTTTCTTT,CATAGTSTEAFF
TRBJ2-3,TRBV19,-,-,TGTGCCAGTAAACCAAGAACCACAGATACGCAGTATTTT,CASKPRTTDTQYF
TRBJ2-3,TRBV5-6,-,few,TGTGCCAGCAGCTTGGGAGGATATTCGACAGATACGCAGTATTTT,CASSLGGYSTDTQYF